Each of the 23 T cell receptor beta chains below was sequenced from the same sample in a study of early T cells in non-severe SARS-CoV-2 infection. Via MiXCR, TCRdb re-called the 5' RACE reads, giving one row per CDR3 protein. The table shows 50,000 or so distinct CDR3 sequences, with roughly 13% occurring only once. The material sequenced was whole blood. These receptors all stem from an adult who was a healthcare worker with PCR-confirmed SARS-CoV-2 infection or an uninfected control (not recorded which).

The rearrangement joins TRBV4-1 to TRBJ2-2; TRBD2 matches at 13 bases. Per germline, CDR1 MGHRA and CDR2 YSYEKL. The J segment lost 4 bases and the V segment lost 1 base, leaving 6 bases of the junction unmatched. The CDR3 consists of 18 residues. CDR3 coding DNA: TGCGCCAGCAGCCAAGGTCTACTAGCGGGAGGGCTCACCGGGGAGCTGTTTTTT. Amino acid sequence: CASSQGLLAGGLTGELFF.

Worth noting for this clonotype: This may be a read error, as it is one base from a much larger clone. The gene calls are TRBV28 and TRBJ2-5; D gene ambiguous. Looked up from germline, CDR1 is MDHEN and CDR2 is SYDVKM. The CDR3 runs to 11 residues. The CDR3 nucleotides read TGTGCCAGCAGTGACAAAGAGACCAAGTACTTC. It is translated as CASSDKETKYF.

This clonotype came up many times. The chain employs TRBV4-2 and TRBJ2-7, with TRBD2 identical over 8 bases. There are 16 residues in the CDR3. J lost 0 bases, V lost 3 bases, and 7 bases had no gene match. CDR1 is LGHNA and CDR2 is YNFKEQ in the germline V gene. This CDR3 is CASSHINSGISYEQYF. CDR3 sequence (DNA): TGTGCCAGCAGCCATATTAATAGCGGGATCTCCTACGAGCAGTACTTC.

This clonotype appeared a few times. The chain carries TRBV18 and TRBJ2-3; D is uncertain. This CDR3 has 16 residues. Trimming removed 0 bases from V and 0 bases from J, with 10 bases in between. Germline CDR1 and CDR2: KGHSH and LQKENI. As DNA, the CDR3 is TGTGCCAGCTCACCACCTATTTCTCAGAGCACAGATACGCAGTATTTT. Its translation is CASSPPISQSTDTQYF.

This clonotype was found a few times. The V and J genes are TRBV29-1 and TRBJ1-1; 11 positions agree with TRBD1. This CDR3 is built from 13 residues. CDR1 is SQVTM, CDR2 ANQGSEA, per germline. V dropped 6 bases and J dropped 7; count of bases not matched to a gene: 7. CDR3 loop: CSVADRGLGEAFF. CDR3 bases: TGCAGCGTGGCGGACAGGGGGCTTGGTGAAGCTTTCTTT.

This clonotype was seen many times. The J gene is TRBJ1-6, the V gene TRBV18; D is ambiguous. Germline lookup yields CDR1 KGHSH and CDR2 LQKENI. The CDR3 sequence is 14 residues long. Trimming took 2 bases from V and 11 from J, leaving 13 bases between them. The CDR3 region is CASSPGDNRAPLHF. Written as DNA, the CDR3 is TGTGCCAGCTCACCAGGCGACAATCGCGCACCCCTCCACTTT.

The CDR3 spells CASSLQLVGTGELFF. Written as DNA, the CDR3 is TGTGCCAGCAGCTTACAACTAGTCGGCACCGGGGAGCTGTTTTTT. This chain connects TRBV7-3 to TRBJ2-2; possibly TRBD2 for D (5 bases). Trimming left V 2 bases short and J 4 bases short, with 11 bases between. CDR3 length: 15 residues. Germline assignment: CDR1 SGHTA and CDR2 FQGTGA.

This clonotype was seen at least ten times. The V call is TRBV5-1, the J call TRBJ2-7, with TRBD2 matching over 7 bases. The CDR3 contains 14 residues. The ends lost 2 bases at V and 2 bases at J; junction bases unmatched: 4. Germline V gives CDR1 SGHRS, CDR2 YFSETQ. The CDR3 loop is CASSFSSGAYEQYF. The CDR3 DNA reads TGCGCCAGCAGCTTCTCTAGCGGTGCCTACGAGCAGTACTTC.

In this sample, this clonotype turned up many times. The chain couples TRBV7-9 to TRBJ2-3; 8 bases align to TRBD2. From germline, CDR1 is SEHNR and CDR2 FQNEAQ (reference sequence). Trimming took 7 bases from V and 2 from J; bases not matched to a gene: 17. The CDR3 is 18 amino acids. CDR3 in amino acids: CASTRSYLAGKHTDTQYF. In DNA, the CDR3 is TGTGCCAGCACCCGATCATACCTAGCGGGCAAACACACAGATACGCAGTATTTT. The entire variable domain, with the rest obtained from reference TRBV7-9 and TRBJ2-3, is as follows: DTGVSQNPRHKITKRGQNVTFRCDPISEHNRLYWYRQTLGQGPEFLTYFQNEAQLEKSRLLSDRFSAERPKGSFSTLEIQRTEQGDSAMYLCASTRSYLAGKHTDTQYFGPGTRLTVL.

This clonotype showed up just a few times. The chain has TRBV5-1 and TRBJ2-7, with D perhaps given as TRBD1 or TRBD2 (5 bases each). Germline CDR1 SGHRS, CDR2 YFSETQ. The CDR3 consists of 13 residues. The V gene lost 5 bases and the J gene lost 0 bases, with 9 bases spanning the gap. In DNA form, the CDR3 reads TGCGCCAGCAGTTCAGGGAGCTCCTACGAGCAGTACTTC. Protein sequence: CASSSGSSYEQYF.

This clonotype was recorded at least ten times. The chain combines TRBV20-1 with TRBJ2-4; D not resolved. V was clipped by 5 bases and J by 0 bases, with 17 bases between them. CDR1 DFQATT and CDR2 SNEGSKA come from the germline V gene (reference sequence). CDR3 length: 16 amino acids. The CDR3 DNA follows: TGCAGTGCTCGAGTCGTGGGCACCCTAGCCAAAAACATTCAGTACTTC. Translating gives CSARVVGTLAKNIQYF.

This clonotype has only a few counts. The rearrangement uses TRBV10-3 and TRBJ2-7; D assignment may be TRBD1 or TRBD2 (7 bases each). The CDR3 totals 14 residues. Per the germline V gene, CDR1 is ENHRY and CDR2 is SYGVKD. V shed 10 bases and J shed 4 bases, with 20 bases lying between them. CDR3 nucleotide sequence: TGTGCCACCGGGGGGCCAGGGGGTCCGTACGAGCAGTACTTC. This sequence encodes CATGGPGGPYEQYF.

This clonotype was recorded many times. The gene calls are TRBV11-2 and TRBJ1-6; TRBD1 agrees at 9 bases. Germline CDR1 and CDR2: SGHAT and FQNNGV. V shed 6 bases, J shed 9 bases, and the junction held 3 bases outside the gene matches. The CDR3 contains 13 residues. The CDR3 sequence is CASSLGQGSPLHF. As DNA, the CDR3 is TGTGCCAGCAGTTTGGGACAGGGTTCACCCCTCCACTTT.

This clonotype was counted only a few times. The rearrangement links TRBV6-5 to TRBJ2-7, with D perhaps TRBD2 (5 bases). The germline V gene has CDR1 MNHEY and CDR2 SVGAGI. Trimming removed 4 bases at V and 3 bases at J, with 16 bases between. This CDR3 has 15 amino acids. DNA for the CDR3: TGTGCCAGCAGTTCGGGCCCCGGGGAACTCTACGAGCAGTACTTC. This encodes CASSSGPGELYEQYF.

The rearrangement joins TRBV9 to TRBJ2-3; the D is unclear. CDR1 is SGDLS and CDR2 is YYNGEE in the germline V gene. The CDR3 runs to 17 residues. Trimming cost V 0 bases and J 2 bases, with 16 bases left between them. The CDR3 region is CASSVGDGRTTTDTQYF. CDR3 DNA sequence: TGTGCCAGCAGCGTAGGGGATGGGCGGACGACCACAGATACGCAGTATTTT.

The chain joins TRBV7-3 to TRBJ2-2; D may be TRBD2 (6 bases). CDR3 length equals 17 residues. Germline V gene lookup returns CDR1 SGHTA and CDR2 FQGTGA. Trimming took 3 bases from V and 4 from J, leaving 18 bases between them. CDR3 sequence: CASSFRGVTSGTGELFF. CDR3 nucleotides: TGTGCCAGCAGCTTCCGCGGGGTTACGTCGGGCACCGGGGAGCTGTTTTTT.

This clonotype showed up many times. The chain uses TRBV20-1 and TRBJ1-1; maybe TRBD1 (6 bases). V shed 4 bases and J shed 7 bases, with 19 bases lying between them. The V gene's germline CDR1 is DFQATT and CDR2 SNEGSKA (reference sequence). The CDR3 length is 14 residues. The CDR3 here is CSATQLGHDREAFF. CDR3 sequence (DNA): TGCAGTGCTACACAACTGGGACACGATCGTGAAGCTTTCTTT.

The rearrangement links TRBV9 to TRBJ2-7, with D tentatively TRBD1 or TRBD2 (6 bases each). This CDR3 is built from 14 residues. Looked up from germline, CDR1 is SGDLS and CDR2 is YYNGEE. The V and J ends lost 3 bases and 5 bases respectively, with 15 bases between them. The chain's CDR3 is CASSAGGRVHEQYF. CDR3 sequence (DNA): TGTGCCAGCAGCGCCGGGGGCAGGGTCCACGAGCAGTACTTC.

This clonotype was observed many times. The V and J genes are TRBV20-1 and TRBJ1-2; TRBD1 aligns across 7 bases. The CDR3 sequence is 13 residues long. CDR1 and CDR2 (germline): DFQATT, SNEGSKA (reference sequence). CDR3 bases: TGCACCAACTGGAGGGGGCCTAACTATGGCTACACCTTC. Translating it yields CTNWRGPNYGYTF.

The chain has TRBV28 and TRBJ2-7; D gene ambiguous. Deletions cut 8 bases from V and 4 bases from J, with 9 bases between. The CDR3 has 11 residues. Germline values: CDR1 MDHEN, CDR2 SYDVKM. The CDR3 DNA reads as TGTGCCAGCGGGGATAGATACGAGCAGTACTTC. It specifies CASGDRYEQYF.

This clonotype was detected many times. The chain links TRBV5-5 to TRBJ2-1, with 8 positions matching TRBD2. Per the germline V gene, CDR1 is SGHKS and CDR2 is YYEKEE (reference sequence). The CDR3 runs to 14 residues. Losses at the gene ends were 3 bases for V and 2 bases for J; bases not matched to a gene: 1. The CDR3 DNA reads TGTGCCAGCAGCTCGACTAGCGCCTACAATGAGCAGTTCTTC. It encodes CASSSTSAYNEQFF.

This clonotype was counted at least ten times. This chain connects TRBV5-1 to TRBJ2-1; the D gene is possibly TRBD2 (5 bases). V gave up 2 bases and J gave up 7 bases, with 13 bases separating them. Germline CDR1 reads SGHRS; CDR2 reads YFSETQ. This CDR3 comprises 14 residues. CDR3 residues: CASSLAAIGNEQFF. The CDR3 DNA follows: TGCGCCAGCAGCTTAGCGGCCATTGGGAATGAGCAGTTCTTC.

The gene calls are TRBV7-9 and TRBJ1-4; D ambiguous. This CDR3 has 15 amino acids. The V end was cut by 1 base, the J end by 0 bases, with 6 bases between. Germline lookup yields CDR1 SEHNR and CDR2 FQNEAQ (reference sequence). CDR3 amino acids: CASSLEGATNEKLFF. The CDR3 nucleotides are TGTGCCAGCAGCTTAGAGGGAGCAACTAATGAAAAACTGTTTTTT. The variable domain in full, with the rest retrieved from reference TRBV7-9 and TRBJ1-4, is DTGVSQNPRHKITKRGQNVTFRCDPISEHNRLYWYRQTLGQGPEFLTYFQNEAQLEKSRLLSDRFSAERPKGSFSTLEIQRTEQGDSAMYLCASSLEGATNEKLFFGSGTQLSVL.